These 15 T cell receptor beta chains came from one sample sequenced in a study of Graves' ophthalmopathy and Graves' hyperthyroidism. Scientists amplified the TCR beta CDR3 regions from RNA transcripts. A first-round RT-PCR used HTBI primers, followed by a second-round multiplex PCR. TCRdb used MiXCR to reprocess the multiplex PCR reads, holding one entry per CDR3 protein. The sample carries approximately 160,000 distinct CDR3 sequences, roughly 36% recorded once. Sequencing input: peripheral blood. The receptors derive from a man under 40 with Graves' ophthalmopathy.

The CDR3 spells CASSNNRGSGSPLHF. The CDR3 nucleotides are TGTGCCAGCAGCAACAACAGGGGCAGTGGTTCACCCCTCCACTTT. The chain links TRBV13 to TRBJ1-6; TRBD1 matches at 7 bases. CDR1 and CDR2 (germline): PRHDT, FYEKMQ (reference sequence). The J segment lost 9 bases and the V segment lost 5 bases, leaving 10 bases of the junction unmatched. The CDR3 is 15 amino acids.

At least ten counts were recorded for this clonotype. The rearrangement uses TRBV6-5 and TRBJ2-2; 7 bases match TRBD1. This CDR3 has 15 residues. Germline lookup yields CDR1 MNHEY and CDR2 SVGAGI. V lost 6 bases, J lost 3 bases, and 7 bases stayed unmatched. CDR3 DNA sequence: TGTGCCAGCAGGCGGAGACAGGGTCACACCGGGGAGCTGTTTTTT. Translated, it gives CASRRRQGHTGELFF.

This clonotype was counted many times. The chain combines TRBV27 with TRBJ2-2, with 9 bases fitting TRBD1. The V gene's germline CDR1 is MNHEY and CDR2 SMNVEV (reference sequence). The CDR3 has 15 residues. Germline trimming cut 7 bases from V and 6 bases from J; bases unmatched to any gene: 9. The CDR3 region is CASKAGTGSSGELFF. DNA of the CDR3: TGTGCCAGCAAGGCCGGGACAGGGAGTTCCGGGGAGCTGTTTTTT.

This clonotype was counted many times. The V gene is TRBV6-5, the J gene TRBJ2-5; 12 bases agree with TRBD1. The ends lost 4 bases at V and 5 bases at J; junction bases unmatched: 5. The CDR3 is made up of 15 amino acids. Germline V gives CDR1 MNHEY, CDR2 SVGAGI. The CDR3 reads CASSSLGQGAETQYF. CDR3 in DNA: TGTGCCAGCAGTTCCCTGGGACAGGGGGCTGAGACCCAGTACTTC.

This clonotype was observed at least ten times. The chain is built from TRBV12-3 or TRBV12-4 and TRBJ2-7, with unresolved D. The germline V and J ends were trimmed by 5 bases and 3 bases, with 11 bases remaining between them. CDR3 length equals 13 residues. CDR3 DNA sequence: TGTGCCAGCAGTCCGAGGCAGGTCTACGAGCAGTACTTC. Translating gives CASSPRQVYEQYF.

V is TRBV6-2 or TRBV6-3 and J is TRBJ2-7; D gene uncertain. This CDR3 comprises 14 residues. The germline gives CDR1 MNHEY, CDR2 SVGEGT. Trimming cost V 4 bases and J 0 bases, with 10 bases left between them. Here the CDR3 reads CASSSQQTSYEQYF. CDR3 nucleotides: TGTGCCAGCAGTTCTCAGCAGACCTCCTACGAGCAGTACTTC.

The chain combines TRBV11-2 with TRBJ2-5; 9 nucleotides agree with TRBD1. Trimming cost V 5 bases and J 5 bases; bases outside gene matches: 6. Germline values: CDR1 SGHAT, CDR2 FQNNGV. This CDR3 comprises 14 residues. The CDR3 is CASSRGQGAETQYF. In nucleotides, the CDR3 is TGTGCCAGCAGCCGGGGACAGGGTGCGGAGACCCAGTACTTC.

The sample holds many counts of this clonotype. The rearrangement uses TRBV27 and TRBJ2-7; 8 nucleotides align to TRBD1. The CDR3 length is 16 residues. Per germline, CDR1 MNHEY and CDR2 SMNVEV (reference sequence). The J segment lost 6 bases and the V segment lost 6 bases, leaving 16 bases of the junction unmatched. CDR3: CASSLSRDRWGGEQYF. DNA of the CDR3: TGTGCCAGCAGCCTATCCAGGGACAGGTGGGGAGGCGAGCAGTACTTC.

This clonotype was recorded many times. The chain has TRBV28 and TRBJ2-7, with D maybe TRBD2 (5 bases). Germline V CDR1 and CDR2: MDHEN, SYDVKM. The germline V and J ends were trimmed by 3 bases and 5 bases, with 8 bases remaining between them. The CDR3 sequence is 12 residues long. In nucleotides, the CDR3 is TGTGCCAGCAGTTTTGACGGGAACGAGCAGTACTTC. This gives the protein CASSFDGNEQYF.

V and J are TRBV12-3 or TRBV12-4 and TRBJ1-1, with D tentatively TRBD1 (5 bases). Trimming took 1 base from V and 6 from J, leaving 12 bases between them. CDR3 length equals 14 residues. CDR3 sequence (DNA): TGTGCCAGCAGTTTAGGAGGGGCAGGCGCTGAAGCTTTCTTT. Protein sequence: CASSLGGAGAEAFF.

There are many counts of this clonotype. This chain joins TRBV27 and TRBJ2-7; 8 bases map to TRBD1. The V segment lost 4 bases and the J segment 0 bases; nucleotides outside the gene matches: 5. Germline CDR1 MNHEY, CDR2 SMNVEV (reference sequence). This CDR3 spans 15 amino acids. CDR3 in DNA: TGTGCCAGCAGTTGGAGGACAGGGAGCTCCTACGAGCAGTACTTC. Translated: CASSWRTGSSYEQYF.

In its sample, this clonotype was seen many times. The chain combines TRBV6-1 with TRBJ2-5; 7 positions agree with TRBD2. The J segment lost 2 bases and the V segment lost 3 bases, leaving 6 bases of the junction unmatched. Germline V gives CDR1 MNHNS, CDR2 SASEGT. The CDR3 contains 15 residues. The CDR3 nucleotides read TGTGCCAGCAGTGATGGGGGGGGAGGGCAAGAGACCCAGTACTTC. It codes for CASSDGGGGQETQYF.

This chain joins TRBV7-6 and TRBJ1-3; D ambiguous. The CDR3 extends over 16 amino acids. Germline V CDR1 and CDR2: SGHVS, FNYEAQ. V shed 1 base and J shed 0 bases, with 10 bases lying between them. As DNA, the CDR3 is TGTGCCAGCAGCTTAGGTCCCCCCGGCTCTGGAAACACCATATATTTT. Protein sequence: CASSLGPPGSGNTIYF. Variable domain in full (rest from reference TRBV7-6 and TRBJ1-3): GAGVSQSPRYKVTKRGQDVALRCDPISGHVSLYWYRQALGQGPEFLTYFNYEAQQDKSGLPNDRFSAERPEGSISTLTIQRTEQRDSAMYRCASSLGPPGSGNTIYFGEGSWLTVV.

Of note for this clonotype: The junction and the germline gene differ at one end; a read error may be behind it. The gene calls are TRBV6-1 and TRBJ2-5; unclear D gene. This CDR3 comprises 13 residues. In germline, CDR1 is MNHNS, CDR2 SASEGT. The chain's CDR3 is CASSPGVRETQYF. CDR3 DNA sequence: TGCGCCAGCAGTCCAGGTGTACGGGAGACCCAGTACTTC.

V usage is TRBV7-3 and J usage is TRBJ2-5; tentatively, D is TRBD2 (7 bases). Per germline, CDR1 SGHTA and CDR2 FQGTGA. V shed 5 bases and J shed 5 bases, with 21 bases lying between them. This CDR3 has 16 residues. The CDR3 loop is CASSRLGGGLRETQYF. For the CDR3, the DNA is TGTGCCAGCAGCCGCCTGGGGGGGGGCCTCAGGGAGACCCAGTACTTC.